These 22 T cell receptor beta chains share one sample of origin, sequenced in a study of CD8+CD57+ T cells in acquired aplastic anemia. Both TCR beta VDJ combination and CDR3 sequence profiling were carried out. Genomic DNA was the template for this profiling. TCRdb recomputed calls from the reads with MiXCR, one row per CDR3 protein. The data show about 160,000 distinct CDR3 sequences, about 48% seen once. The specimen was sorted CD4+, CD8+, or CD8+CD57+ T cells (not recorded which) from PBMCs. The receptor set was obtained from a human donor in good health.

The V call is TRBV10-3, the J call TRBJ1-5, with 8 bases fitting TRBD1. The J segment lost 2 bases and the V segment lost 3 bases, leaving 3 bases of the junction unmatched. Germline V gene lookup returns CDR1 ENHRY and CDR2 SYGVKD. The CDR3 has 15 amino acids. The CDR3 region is CAISDPTGGNQPQHF. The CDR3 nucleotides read TGTGCCATCAGTGACCCGACAGGGGGCAATCAGCCCCAGCATTTT.

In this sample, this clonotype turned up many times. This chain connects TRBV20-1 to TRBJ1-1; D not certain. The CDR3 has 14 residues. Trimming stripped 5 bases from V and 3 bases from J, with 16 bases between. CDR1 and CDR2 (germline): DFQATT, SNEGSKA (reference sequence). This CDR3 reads CSAPLRTVDTEAFF. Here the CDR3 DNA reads TGCAGTGCTCCTCTCAGGACGGTCGACACTGAAGCTTTCTTT.

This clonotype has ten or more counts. The CDR3 coding sequence is TGTGCCTGGAGTTTTACCCTACAAGAGACCCAGTACTTC. Its protein product is CAWSFTLQETQYF. The chain recombines TRBV30 with TRBJ2-5; D unclear. Germline CDR1 and CDR2: GTSNPN and SVGIG (reference sequence). The CDR3 is made up of 13 amino acids. Trimming cost V 2 bases and J 2 bases, with 9 bases left between them.

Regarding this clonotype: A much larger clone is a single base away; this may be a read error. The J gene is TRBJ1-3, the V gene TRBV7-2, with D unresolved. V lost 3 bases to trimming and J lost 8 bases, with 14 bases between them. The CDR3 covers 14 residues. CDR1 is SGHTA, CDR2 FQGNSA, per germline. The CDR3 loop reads CASSLGSDFDTIYF. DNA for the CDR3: TGTGCCAGCAGCTTGGGGTCCGACTTTGACACCATATATTTT.

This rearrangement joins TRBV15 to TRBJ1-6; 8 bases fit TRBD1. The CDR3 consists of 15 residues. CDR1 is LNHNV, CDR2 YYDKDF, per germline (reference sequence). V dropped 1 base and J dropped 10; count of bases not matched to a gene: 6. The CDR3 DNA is TGTGCCACCAGCAGAGCGCGGACAGGGTCCTCACCCCTCCACTTT. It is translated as CATSRARTGSSPLHF. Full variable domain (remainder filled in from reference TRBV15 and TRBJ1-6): DAMVIQNPRYQVTQFGKPVTLSCSQTLNHNVMYWYQQKSSQAPKLLFHYYDKDFNNEADTPDNFQSRRPNTSFCFLDIRSPGLGDTAMYLCATSRARTGSSPLHFGNGTRLTVT.

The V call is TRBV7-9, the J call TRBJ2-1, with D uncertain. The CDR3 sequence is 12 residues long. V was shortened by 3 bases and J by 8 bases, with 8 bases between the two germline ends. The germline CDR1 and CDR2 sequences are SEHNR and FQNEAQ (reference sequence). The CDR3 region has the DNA TGTGCCAGCAGCTTTGAAGGGCATGAGCAGTTCTTC. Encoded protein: CASSFEGHEQFF.

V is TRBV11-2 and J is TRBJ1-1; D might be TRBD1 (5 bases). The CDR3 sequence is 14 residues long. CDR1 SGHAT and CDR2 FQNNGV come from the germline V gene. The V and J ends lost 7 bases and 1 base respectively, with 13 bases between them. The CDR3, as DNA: TGTGCCAGCACCCGGGGACTGCCGAACACTGAAGCTTTCTTT. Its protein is CASTRGLPNTEAFF.

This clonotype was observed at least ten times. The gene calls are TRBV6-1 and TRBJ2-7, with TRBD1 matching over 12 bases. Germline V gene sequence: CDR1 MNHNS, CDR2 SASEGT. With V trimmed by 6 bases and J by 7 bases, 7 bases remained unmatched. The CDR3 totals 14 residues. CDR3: CASRGRDRGREQYF. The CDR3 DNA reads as TGTGCCAGCAGGGGCCGGGACAGGGGGCGAGAGCAGTACTTC.

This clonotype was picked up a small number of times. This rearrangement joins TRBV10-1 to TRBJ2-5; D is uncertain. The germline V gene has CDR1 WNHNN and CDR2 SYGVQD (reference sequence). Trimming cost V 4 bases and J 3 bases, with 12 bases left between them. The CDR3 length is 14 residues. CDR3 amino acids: CASSVLSAKETQYF. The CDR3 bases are TGCGCCAGCAGTGTTCTTTCCGCAAAAGAGACCCAGTACTTC.

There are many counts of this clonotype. CDR3 residues: CASSEGQSSYNEQFF. CDR3 DNA: TGTGCCAGCAGTGAGGGACAGAGCTCCTACAATGAGCAGTTCTTC. The chain uses TRBV25-1 and TRBJ2-1; 7 bases agree with TRBD1. This CDR3 comprises 15 residues. Germline lookup yields CDR1 MGHDK and CDR2 SYGVNS. Trimming removed 3 bases from V and 0 bases from J; junction bases left unmatched: 2.

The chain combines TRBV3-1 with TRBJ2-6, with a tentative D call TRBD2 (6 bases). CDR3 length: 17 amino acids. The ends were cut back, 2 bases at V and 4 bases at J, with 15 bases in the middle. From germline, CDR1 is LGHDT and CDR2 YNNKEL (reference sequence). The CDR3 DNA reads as TGTGCCAGCAGCCAACACTATACGGGGGACGGGGCCAACGTCCTGACTTTC. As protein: CASSQHYTGDGANVLTF.

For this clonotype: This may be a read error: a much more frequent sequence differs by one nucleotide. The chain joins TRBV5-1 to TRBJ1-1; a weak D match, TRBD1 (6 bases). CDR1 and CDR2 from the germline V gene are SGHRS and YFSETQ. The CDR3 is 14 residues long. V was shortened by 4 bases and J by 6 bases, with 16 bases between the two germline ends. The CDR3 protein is CASSQRRGAAEAFF. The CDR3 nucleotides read TGCGCCAGCAGCCAGCGACGGGGGGCAGCTGAAGCTTTCTTT.

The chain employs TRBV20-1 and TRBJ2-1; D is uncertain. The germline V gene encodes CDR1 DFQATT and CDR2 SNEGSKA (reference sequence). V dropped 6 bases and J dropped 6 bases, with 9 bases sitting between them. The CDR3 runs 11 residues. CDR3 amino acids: CSAEAGNEQFF. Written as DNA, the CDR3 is TGCAGTGCCGAGGCAGGCAATGAGCAGTTCTTC.

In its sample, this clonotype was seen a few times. The CDR3 spells CASSPLDRGSYNEQFF. DNA for the CDR3: TGTGCCAGCTCACCGCTTGACAGGGGTTCCTACAATGAGCAGTTCTTC. V gene TRBV7-3 combines with J gene TRBJ2-1; the match to TRBD1 covers 8 bases. Looked up from germline, CDR1 is SGHTA and CDR2 is FQGTGA. J was trimmed by 1 base and V by 8 bases; bases with no gene match: 10. CDR3 length: 16 amino acids.

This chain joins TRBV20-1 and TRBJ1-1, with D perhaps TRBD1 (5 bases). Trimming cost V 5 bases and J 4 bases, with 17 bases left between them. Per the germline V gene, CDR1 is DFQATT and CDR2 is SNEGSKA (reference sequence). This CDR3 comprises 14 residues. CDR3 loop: CSAFRDPGGTEAFF. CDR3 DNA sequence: TGCAGTGCTTTCCGGGACCCAGGAGGCACTGAAGCTTTCTTT.

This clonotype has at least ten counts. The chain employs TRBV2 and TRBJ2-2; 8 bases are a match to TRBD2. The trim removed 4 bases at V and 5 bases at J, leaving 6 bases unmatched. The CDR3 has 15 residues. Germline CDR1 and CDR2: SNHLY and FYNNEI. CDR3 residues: CASSVAGGGTGELFF. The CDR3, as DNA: TGTGCCAGCAGTGTTGCGGGGGGTGGTACCGGGGAGCTGTTTTTT. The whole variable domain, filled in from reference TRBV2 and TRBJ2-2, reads EPEVTQTPSHQVTQMGQEVILRCVPISNHLYFYWYRQILGQKVEFLVSFYNNEISEKSEIFDDQFSVERPDGSNFTLKIRSTKLEDSAMYFCASSVAGGGTGELFFGEGSRLTVL.

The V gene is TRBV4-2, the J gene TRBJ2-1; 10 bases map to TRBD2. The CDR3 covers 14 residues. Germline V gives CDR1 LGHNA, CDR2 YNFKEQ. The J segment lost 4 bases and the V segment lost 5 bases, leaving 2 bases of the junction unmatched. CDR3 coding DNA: TGTGCCAGCAGCGAAGCGGGGGGGTACAATGAGCAGTTCTTC. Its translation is CASSEAGGYNEQFF.

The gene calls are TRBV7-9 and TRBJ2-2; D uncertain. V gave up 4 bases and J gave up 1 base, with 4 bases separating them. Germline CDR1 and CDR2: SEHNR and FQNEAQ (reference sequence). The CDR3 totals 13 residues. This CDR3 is CASSSVNTGELFF. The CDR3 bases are TGTGCCAGCAGCTCTGTGAACACCGGGGAGCTGTTTTTT.

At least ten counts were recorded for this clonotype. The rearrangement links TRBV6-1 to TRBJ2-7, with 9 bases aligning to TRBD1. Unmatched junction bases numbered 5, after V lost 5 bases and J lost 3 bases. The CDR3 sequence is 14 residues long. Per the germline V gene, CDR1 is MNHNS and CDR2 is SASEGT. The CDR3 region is CASSTGTGFYEQYF. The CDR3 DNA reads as TGTGCCAGCAGTACCGGGACAGGGTTCTACGAGCAGTACTTC.

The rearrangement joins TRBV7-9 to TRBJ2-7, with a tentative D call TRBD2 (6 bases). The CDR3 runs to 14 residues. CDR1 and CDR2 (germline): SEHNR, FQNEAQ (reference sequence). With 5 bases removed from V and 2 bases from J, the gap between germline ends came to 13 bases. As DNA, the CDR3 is TGTGCCAGCAGCCCGGCCCAGCGGGCCTACGAGCAGTACTTC. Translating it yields CASSPAQRAYEQYF.

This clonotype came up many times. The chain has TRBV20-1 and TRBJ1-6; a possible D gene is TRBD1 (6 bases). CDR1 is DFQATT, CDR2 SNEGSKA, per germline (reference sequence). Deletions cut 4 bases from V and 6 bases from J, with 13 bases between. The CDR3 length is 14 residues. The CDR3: CSAKGQGSNSPLHF. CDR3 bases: TGCAGTGCTAAGGGCCAGGGGAGTAATTCACCCCTCCACTTT.

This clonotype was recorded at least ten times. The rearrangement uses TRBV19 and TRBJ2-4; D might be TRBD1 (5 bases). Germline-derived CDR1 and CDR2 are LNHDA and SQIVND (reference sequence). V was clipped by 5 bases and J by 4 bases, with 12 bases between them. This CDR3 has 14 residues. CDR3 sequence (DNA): TGTGCCAGTAGTCTCTGGGGCAATAAAAACATTCAGTACTTC. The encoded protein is CASSLWGNKNIQYF.